The source of this T cell receptor (beta chain) is a study of patients and donors after allogeneic stem cell transplantation. This clonotype has only a few counts. MiXCR, run by TCRdb on the RT-PCR reads, gives a single entry per CDR3 protein. Among approximately 410,000 distinct CDR3 sequences listed, roughly 17% were seen once. Sequenced sample: blood, either unsorted or a sorted T cell fraction (not recorded which). The receptor was derived from a human donor who was either an allogeneic HSCT recipient or a stem cell or donor lymphocyte infusion donor (not recorded which). It is not recorded whose cells these are; they may come from a transplant donor.

This chain's CDR3 is CASSLDEKTQYF. CDR3 DNA: TGTGCCAGCAGCTTAGATGAAAAGACCCAGTACTTC. V usage is TRBV11-2 and J usage is TRBJ2-5; no reliable D call. Trimming shortened V by 0 bases and J by 6 bases, and 5 bases separated the two germline ends. The germline gives CDR1 SGHAT, CDR2 FQNNGV. The CDR3 spans 12 residues.